This TCR beta chain appears in the sequencing data of a study of blood T cell repertoires in COVID-19 (dated by TCRdb to the early 2020s). Study-level background: Collaborator samples came from the United States, Italy and Spain and covered acute and convalescent phases of COVID-19. The material from the prospective study consisted of cDNA or gDNA derived from T cells, B-cell-depleted T cells, or PBMCs. The dataset comprised deeply sampled blood TCRbeta repertoires from subjects exposed to, actively infected with, or recovered from COVID-19. A freely available public database, intended as a resource for researchers studying the immune response to SARS-CoV-2, is where the repertoires were released. Samples came from the ongoing ImmuneRACE study (first 160 participants) plus 1,254 subjects from 6 global collaborators. Nearly every sample came with metadata listing a de-identified subject ID, COVID-19 status, age in years and sex. Where HLA class I and class II types were available, the types were taken from metadata supplied by the sample provider, not from assay-based typing.

The CDR3 has 12 amino acids, counting the end cysteine and phenylalanine. Just the 36-base CDR3 DNA is kept, in frame starting at base 1. V is pared back by 3 bases and J by 6 bases, with 8 bases lying between the germline termini. The immunoSEQ Assay, a bias-controlled multiplex PCR, was used to amplify TCRbeta CDR3 regions from genomic DNA. The published analysis was carried out like this. The number of nucleated cells in each sample was estimated by amplification of reference gene primers within the assay. To quantify the absolute abundance of each unique TCRbeta CDR3 rearrangement, sequence reads were collapsed and filtered. For each sample, productive Simpson clonality was calculated as the square root of Simpson's diversity index over productive rearrangements. The table was pulled from immuneACCESS by TCRdb, which kept in-frame rearrangements only. Such tables lose some clones; where checked, under half of the loss comes from unresolved V genes, and the rest has no known cause. The V and J calls and clone size were taken over from that table, and D and trimming were inferred from the DNA. The table for this sample lists some 200,000 clones; 85% of them were counted only once. Clones ranked in the top ten supply just under 8.5% of the sample.

Whole blood was collected in K2EDTA tubes by collaborating institutions according to the institutions' own protocols. For TCRbeta analysis, collaborators shipped samples as frozen whole blood, isolated PBMCs, or DNA extracted from either of those sample types. Results the study describes overall, beyond this receptor: Clinical and demographic metadata were provided uncurated, with the amount varying by source and participant.

Comment on this clone: The antigen it binds to is not known. No base quality values were provided; no much bigger clone lies one nucleotide off.

The sequenced sample was peripheral blood. The sequence is built from TRBV12-3 or TRBV12-4 and TRBJ1-1, with the D gene call left open. This receptor was obtained from a woman in her fifties or sixties with acute or convalescent COVID-19. The CDR3 region: CASSFVRAEAFF. DNA sequence: TGTGCCAGCAGTTTCGTGAGGGCTGAAGCTTTCTTT.